The present T cell receptor (beta chain) was sequenced within a study of CD8+ T cells in alopecia areata. Study context: Treated patients were dosed with oral tofacitinib, taking 5 to 10 mg twice daily. Once tofacitinib had been taken for 6 to 18 months, 6 months off drug followed. General study results and limits: Normal skin contains resident alphabeta T cells, and these are also sequenced in scalp samples.

The V gene's germline CDR1 is SGHVS and CDR2 FNYEAQ. The CDR3 extends over 17 amino acids. The ends lost 10 bases at V and 2 bases at J; junction bases unmatched: 15. Investigators isolated RNA and reverse transcribed it into cDNA to act as the sequencing template. Sequencing was performed with immunoSEQ multiplex PCR; in TCRdb, only in-frame clones are kept and a portion is missing. Among about 130,000 clones listed, 49% were seen once. It was from alopecia areata patients that lesional scalp punch biopsies and peripheral blood were collected. In regard to this clone: Its specificity is not known.

Material: CD8+ T cells sorted from blood, obtained at week 0. V is TRBV7-6 and J is TRBJ2-3, with 10 nucleotides matching TRBD2. This receptor was identified in a human donor with alopecia areata. The CDR3 here is CATSAHSGGPHTDTQYF. DNA of the CDR3: TGTGCCACCAGTGCCCATAGCGGGGGGCCTCACACAGATACGCAGTATTTT.